The 23 T cell receptor beta chains reported below all come from one sample, sequenced in a study of beta chain features in type 1 diabetes. Study results and caveats: Shorter TCRB CDR3s, moderately but significantly so, were found in Type 1 diabetes patients in all four CD4+ subsets.

Their target antigens are unknown. Every isolated RNA sample was fully reverse transcribed, so sequencing captured expressed TCRB transcripts. The assay was immunoSEQ multiplex PCR, and TCRdb's table has in-frame clones only and misses some. Of about 700,000 clones listed, roughly 12% are singletons. The specimen was naive CD4+ T cells from blood. The source is a man younger than 35 with type 1 diabetes.

This clone was recorded a few times. V usage is TRBV6-1 and J usage is TRBJ1-2; TRBD1 agrees at 7 bases. The junction had 7 bases not matched to a gene; V was cut back by 0 bases and J by 12 bases. CDR3 length: 13 residues. Germline V gene lookup returns CDR1 MNHNS and CDR2 SASEGT. As DNA, the CDR3 is TGTGCCAGCAGTGAAGCGGTCGGACAGGCCCACACCTTC. Encoded protein: CASSEAVGQAHTF.

This clone has just a few counts. The rearrangement links TRBV7-3 to TRBJ2-1, with 8 bases aligning to TRBD2. V gave up 8 bases and J gave up 2 bases; unmatched junction bases: 2. The CDR3 covers 13 residues. Germline V gives CDR1 SGHTA, CDR2 FQGTGA. The CDR3 reads CASGLAPYNEQFF. In DNA, the CDR3 is TGTGCCAGCGGACTAGCCCCCTACAATGAGCAGTTCTTC. The complete variable domain, with remaining parts taken from reference TRBV7-3 and TRBJ2-1, reads GAGVSQTPSNKVTEKGKYVELRCDPISGHTALYWYRQSLGQGPEFLIYFQGTGAADDSGLPNDRFFAVRPEGSVSTLKIQRTERGDSAVYLCASGLAPYNEQFFGPGTRLTVL.

This clone was found a few times. The J gene is TRBJ1-1, the V gene TRBV10-3; D uncertain. Germline CDR1 and CDR2: ENHRY and SYGVKD. The CDR3 covers 15 residues. The V and J ends lost 2 bases and 3 bases respectively, with 13 bases between them. In nucleotides, the CDR3 is TGTGCCATCAGTGAGCAGAGGACCGGGGACACTGAAGCTTTCTTT. Protein sequence: CAISEQRTGDTEAFF.

The rearrangement uses TRBV4-1 and TRBJ2-3; the match to TRBD1 covers 9 bases. Germline loops: CDR1 MGHRA, CDR2 YSYEKL. J gave up 4 bases and V 5 bases, and 10 bases lay outside the gene matches. CDR3 length equals 16 residues. DNA of the CDR3: TGCGCCAGCAGCGAACCGGGACAGGGTTGGGCAGATACGCAGTATTTT. This codes for CASSEPGQGWADTQYF.

As DNA, the CDR3 is TGTGCCAGCAGCTCTCGATCGATTAGTTCCACAGATACGCAGTATTTT. This gives the protein CASSSRSISSTDTQYF. The rearrangement joins TRBV5-6 to TRBJ2-3; D is uncertain. V was trimmed by 3 bases and J by 2 bases, leaving 16 bases between them. Germline-derived CDR1 and CDR2 are SGHDT and YYEEEE. This CDR3 has 16 amino acids. The full variable domain, completed using reference TRBV5-6 and TRBJ2-3, is DAGVTQSPTHLIKTRGQQVTLRCSPKSGHDTVSWYQQALGQGPQFIFQYYEEEERQRGNFPDRFSGHQFPNYSSELNVNALLLGDSALYLCASSSRSISSTDTQYFGPGTRLTVL.

This clone was counted only a few times. The chain links TRBV30 to TRBJ1-6; 10 nucleotides agree with TRBD1. J lost 8 bases, V lost 6 bases, and 4 bases had no gene match. The length of the CDR3 is 13 residues. CDR1 is GTSNPN, CDR2 SVGIG, per germline (reference sequence). The DNA of the CDR3 is TGTGCCTGCCTAGGACAGGGGGATTCACCCCTCCACTTT. Encoded protein: CACLGQGDSPLHF. Based on the CDR3 plus reference TRBV30 and TRBJ1-6, the full variable domain is SQTIHQWPATLVQPVGSPLSLECTVEGTSNPNLYWYRQAAGRGLQLLFYSVGIGQISSEVPQNLSASRPQDRQFILSSKKLLLSDSGFYLCACLGQGDSPLHFGNGTRLTVT.

The chain employs TRBV18 and TRBJ2-1; TRBD2 matches 8 bases. This CDR3 region has 15 residues. J gave up 3 bases and V 4 bases, and 5 bases lay outside the gene matches. The germline gives CDR1 KGHSH, CDR2 LQKENI. The CDR3 sequence is CASSRGSGDYNEQFF. Written as DNA, the CDR3 is TGTGCCAGCTCACGGGGTAGCGGGGACTACAATGAGCAGTTCTTC.

CDR3 sequence: CAWSVMTRNQPQHF. DNA of the CDR3: TGTGCCTGGAGTGTAATGACTCGCAATCAGCCCCAGCATTTT. The rearrangement joins TRBV30 to TRBJ1-5; D ambiguous. The CDR3 spans 14 residues. Germline V gene sequence: CDR1 GTSNPN, CDR2 SVGIG (reference sequence). Between the trimmed V and J ends, which lost 0 bases and 2 bases, there was a span of 8 bases.

Of note for this clone: A much larger clone is a single base away; this may be a read error. The same CDR3 can be traced to other DNA sequences in this sample. V gene TRBV5-4 combines with J gene TRBJ2-5; D remains unclear. Germline-derived CDR1 and CDR2 are SGHNT and YYREEE (reference sequence). V lost 3 bases and J lost 2, with 2 bases in between. The CDR3 has 11 residues. The CDR3 here is CASSSQETQYF. The CDR3 DNA follows: TGTGCCAGCAGCTCGCAAGAGACCCAGTACTTC.

This chain links TRBV28 with TRBJ1-1; D is ambiguous. The CDR3 covers 15 residues. V lost 5 bases to trimming and J lost 3 bases, with 16 bases between them. CDR1 MDHEN and CDR2 SYDVKM come from the germline V gene. As DNA, the CDR3 is TGTGCCAGCAGTCTACTACATAGCATGTACACTGAAGCTTTCTTT. Its protein product is CASSLLHSMYTEAFF.

J is TRBJ1-1 and V is TRBV6-1, with D hard to call. This CDR3 comprises 12 residues. Germline V gene lookup returns CDR1 MNHNS and CDR2 SASEGT. Trimming took 8 bases from V and 8 from J, leaving 15 bases between them. CDR3 region: CASVVPRREAFF. In nucleotides, the CDR3 is TGTGCCAGCGTAGTACCCAGAAGGGAAGCTTTCTTT.

The table lists this clone with a few counts. J is TRBJ2-6 and V is TRBV4-1; tentatively, D is TRBD2 (5 bases). From germline, CDR1 is MGHRA and CDR2 YSYEKL. Trimming took 3 bases from V and 2 from J, leaving 8 bases between them. CDR3 length equals 15 residues. The CDR3 region is CASSHIGTGANVLTF. For the CDR3, the DNA is TGCGCCAGCAGCCACATCGGGACTGGGGCCAACGTCCTGACTTTC.

The chain links TRBV15 to TRBJ1-5; D not resolved. V was shortened by 5 bases and J by 5 bases, with 19 bases between the two germline ends. This CDR3 region has 16 residues. Germline CDR1 is LNHNV and CDR2 is YYDKDF (reference sequence). This CDR3 is CATSGSLREPHQPQHF. In nucleotides, the CDR3 is TGTGCCACCAGCGGAAGTTTGCGTGAGCCCCATCAGCCCCAGCATTTT.

On this clone: Other DNA sequences in the same sample also yield this CDR3. The J gene is TRBJ2-1, the V gene TRBV30, with D unclear. V lost 4 bases and J lost 0, with 7 bases in between. The CDR3 loop spans 13 amino acids. The V gene's germline CDR1 is GTSNPN and CDR2 SVGIG (reference sequence). For the CDR3, the DNA is TGTGCCTGGACGGGCAGCTCCTACAATGAGCAGTTCTTC. This encodes CAWTGSSYNEQFF.

Notes on this clone: At the DNA level, this CDR3 is encoded by other sequences in the same sample as well. The chain couples TRBV7-9 to TRBJ2-2; D is unresolved. V was cut by 2 bases and J by 6 bases, with 19 bases left in between. The V gene's germline CDR1 is SEHNR and CDR2 FQNEAQ (reference sequence). The CDR3 sequence is 17 residues long. The CDR3 DNA reads as TGTGCCAGCAGCTTAATCCCAGGTCAAGAGTCCGCCGGGGAGCTGTTTTTT. The encoded protein is CASSLIPGQESAGELFF.

This clone has just a few counts. The chain carries TRBV10-3 and TRBJ2-3, with 9 positions matching TRBD1. The ends lost 10 bases at V and 0 bases at J; junction bases unmatched: 5. This CDR3 is built from 14 residues. Germline CDR1 ENHRY, CDR2 SYGVKD. CDR3 protein: CATAGTGSTDTQYF. The CDR3 nucleotides read TGTGCCACGGCCGGGACAGGGAGCACAGATACGCAGTATTTT.

Only a few counts were recorded for this clone. Other DNA sequences in this sample translate to the same CDR3. The V call is TRBV7-9, the J call TRBJ1-5; D remains ambiguous. Germline loops: CDR1 SEHNR, CDR2 FQNEAQ (reference sequence). Trimming stripped 0 bases from V and 4 bases from J, with 4 bases between. There are 13 residues in the CDR3. The CDR3 region has the DNA TGTGCCAGCAGCTTAGCTTGGAATCAGCCCCAGCATTTT. It is translated as CASSLAWNQPQHF.

A few counts support this clone. V usage is TRBV25-1 and J usage is TRBJ1-5; no reliable D call. V was cut by 1 base and J by 4 bases, with 5 bases left in between. Looked up from germline, CDR1 is MGHDK and CDR2 is SYGVNS. The CDR3 consists of 13 residues. This CDR3 reads CASSESGNQPQHF. DNA for the CDR3: TGTGCCAGCAGTGAATCGGGAAATCAGCCCCAGCATTTT.

The chain uses TRBV21-1 and TRBJ2-1. TRBV21-1 constitutes a pseudogene. CDR3 length equals 12 residues. Written as DNA, the CDR3 is TGTGCCAGCCCGAAAGCAGTGAATGAGCAGTTCTTC. Translating gives CASPKAVNEQFF.

J is TRBJ2-7 and V is TRBV7-9; D is undetermined. V shed 5 bases and J shed 7 bases, with 24 bases lying between them. The CDR3 spans 16 residues. Germline CDR1 and CDR2: SEHNR and FQNEAQ (reference sequence). CDR3 in amino acids: CASSPHSSTSLGEQYF. The CDR3 nucleotides are TGTGCCAGCAGCCCACACTCATCGACATCCCTGGGGGAGCAGTACTTC.

The chain links TRBV9 to TRBJ1-2; possibly TRBD1 for D (5 bases). Germline V lookup: CDR1 SGDLS, CDR2 YYNGEE. The CDR3 runs 15 residues. Trimming removed 0 bases from V and 0 bases from J, with 9 bases in between. The CDR3 nucleotides read TGTGCCAGCAGCGTAGATCCAGGGACTAACTATGGCTACACCTTC. Protein sequence: CASSVDPGTNYGYTF.

Note on this clone: The sample has other DNA sequences that encode this CDR3 too. The chain is built from TRBV7-9 and TRBJ1-2; 8 bases are shared with TRBD1. The CDR3 totals 13 residues. V was clipped by 1 base and J by 8 bases; unmatched bases: 3. The germline CDR1 and CDR2 sequences are SEHNR and FQNEAQ (reference sequence). This CDR3 reads CASSLVQGDGYTF. Written as DNA, the CDR3 is TGTGCCAGCAGCTTAGTACAGGGGGACGGCTACACCTTC.

This clone was seen a few times. J is TRBJ1-5 and V is TRBV5-1; possibly TRBD1 for D (6 bases). V lost 4 bases to trimming and J lost 3 bases, with 14 bases between them. Germline values: CDR1 SGHRS, CDR2 YFSETQ. This CDR3 has 15 residues. In nucleotides, the CDR3 is TGCGCCAGCAGCCCCCTGGGGGGGCCCAATCAGCCCCAGCATTTT. Protein product: CASSPLGGPNQPQHF.